The 28 T cell receptor beta chains below come from one sample, sequenced in a study of T cell responses to AZD1222 COVID-19 vaccine. Assay: immunoSEQ multiplex PCR; the TCRdb copy retains only in-frame clones and omits some. The sample lists about 150,000 clones, about 87% seen once, with 3% to 3.5% in the top ten. The starting material was peripheral blood, obtained on day 0 of AZD1222 vaccination. These receptors were taken from an adult in good health.

The V gene is TRBV9, the J gene TRBJ2-7, with 9 bases matching TRBD1. The CDR3 is 15 residues long. J lost 4 bases, V lost 0 bases, and 5 bases had no gene match. Germline assignment: CDR1 SGDLS and CDR2 YYNGEE. Here the CDR3 reads CASSVDGTGFYEQYF. In DNA form, the CDR3 reads TGTGCCAGCAGCGTAGACGGGACAGGGTTTTACGAGCAGTACTTC.

V usage is TRBV11-2 and J usage is TRBJ2-5; 13 nucleotides agree with TRBD2. Germline assignment: CDR1 SGHAT and CDR2 FQNNGV. CDR3 size: 16 residues. V dropped 3 bases and J dropped 3; count of bases not matched to a gene: 4. DNA for the CDR3: TGTGCCAGCAGCTTGGGGACTAGCGGGGAGAAAGAGACCCAGTACTTC. It encodes CASSLGTSGEKETQYF.

The chain has TRBV12-3 or TRBV12-4 and TRBJ1-3; D gene ambiguous. V shed 5 bases and J shed 5 bases, with 7 bases lying between them. The CDR3 loop spans 12 amino acids. The CDR3 spells CASSHTRNTIYF. CDR3 coding DNA: TGTGCCAGCAGTCATACAAGAAACACCATATATTTT.

This clone was seen a single time. This chain uses TRBV9 with TRBJ2-2, with D tentatively TRBD2 (5 bases). Trimming removed 7 bases at V and 4 bases at J, with 14 bases between. Looked up from germline, CDR1 is SGDLS and CDR2 is YYNGEE. The CDR3 sequence is 14 residues long. The CDR3 DNA is TGTGCCAGCCGGGGAGCATCCTTCACCGGGGAGCTGTTTTTT. It codes for CASRGASFTGELFF.

The V call is TRBV27, the J call TRBJ1-6; D unresolved. CDR3 length: 13 amino acids. V was pared by 4 bases and J by 9 bases, with 10 bases between. Per the germline V gene, CDR1 is MNHEY and CDR2 is SMNVEV (reference sequence). CDR3 coding DNA: TGTGCCAGCAGTTGGGAAGGTAGTTCACCCCTCCACTTT. Protein product: CASSWEGSSPLHF.

V usage is TRBV10-3 and J usage is TRBJ1-4; TRBD1 matches 9 bases. This CDR3 has 14 residues. V gave up 8 bases and J gave up 8 bases; unmatched junction bases: 9. The germline V gene has CDR1 ENHRY and CDR2 SYGVKD. The CDR3 protein is CAIGRGQGNEKLFF. As DNA, the CDR3 is TGTGCCATCGGGAGGGGACAGGGAAACGAAAAACTGTTTTTT.

This chain uses TRBV2 with TRBJ2-7, with D perhaps assigned TRBD1 or TRBD2 (5 bases each). Germline assignment: CDR1 SNHLY and CDR2 FYNNEI. The CDR3 sequence is 16 residues long. V was cut by 11 bases and J by 0 bases, with 23 bases left in between. The CDR3 DNA sequence: TGTGCCGGCCGAGGGCAGGGACGCTCCGGCTCCTACGAGCAGTACTTC. Translated, it gives CAGRGQGRSGSYEQYF.

This clone came up once. The CDR3 DNA is TGTGCCAGCAGTTCGTGGACTAGCGCCGGGTACCAAGAGACCCAGTACTTC. The encoded protein is CASSSWTSAGYQETQYF. This chain connects TRBV28 to TRBJ2-5; 9 bases match TRBD2. V dropped 4 bases and J dropped 0; count of bases not matched to a gene: 9. The CDR3 runs to 17 residues. The germline V gene encodes CDR1 MDHEN and CDR2 SYDVKM.

The chain recombines TRBV6-2 or TRBV6-3 with TRBJ1-1; 9 positions match TRBD1. The CDR3 totals 17 residues. The ends lost 2 bases at V and 4 bases at J; junction bases unmatched: 11. Germline CDR1 and CDR2: MNHEY and SVGEGT. CDR3 sequence reads: CASSYLQGANVRTEAFF. CDR3 nucleotide sequence: TGTGCCAGCAGTTACCTACAGGGGGCGAATGTACGCACTGAAGCTTTCTTT.

V is TRBV10-3 and J is TRBJ1-1; a possible D gene is TRBD1 (5 bases). V shed 5 bases and J shed 5 bases, with 15 bases lying between them. This CDR3 has 14 amino acids. Germline V lookup: CDR1 ENHRY, CDR2 SYGVKD. CDR3 sequence (DNA): TGTGCCATCAGTCGGGACGGCGTTTTGACTGAAGCTTTCTTT. It is translated as CAISRDGVLTEAFF.

This chain's CDR3 is CASSQPDTEAFF. The CDR3 DNA reads as TGTGCCAGCAGCCAACCGGACACTGAAGCTTTCTTT. The J gene is TRBJ1-1, the V gene TRBV6-5, with unresolved D. V lost 6 bases and J lost 3, with 8 bases in between. CDR1 is MNHEY and CDR2 is SVGAGI in the germline V gene. The CDR3 loop spans 12 amino acids.

The chain combines TRBV9 with TRBJ1-2, with D unclear. The CDR3 is made up of 13 amino acids. Trimming took 4 bases from V and 3 from J, leaving 10 bases between them. The V gene's germline CDR1 is SGDLS and CDR2 YYNGEE. The CDR3 nucleotides read TGTGCCAGCAGCCCTGAGGGTTACTATGGCTACACCTTC. Its translation is CASSPEGYYGYTF.

The V call is TRBV3-1 (or the pseudogene TRBV3-2), the J call TRBJ1-1, with D unclear. This CDR3 has 14 residues. Germline loops: CDR1 LGHDT, CDR2 YNNKEL (reference sequence). V was shortened by 2 bases and J by 6 bases, with 13 bases between the two germline ends. CDR3 region: CASSQTGPRAEAFF. The CDR3 DNA reads as TGTGCCAGCAGCCAAACCGGGCCAAGGGCTGAAGCTTTCTTT.

The V call is TRBV15, the J call TRBJ2-7; tentative D call: TRBD1 (6 bases). V was trimmed by 3 bases and J by 6 bases, leaving 12 bases between them. CDR3 length: 13 residues. Germline V gene data show CDR1 as LNHNV and CDR2 as YYDKDF (reference sequence). CDR3 coding DNA: TGTGCCACCAGCAGGGGGGTACAGGGCGAGCAGTACTTC. Translation: CATSRGVQGEQYF.

This clone was counted only a few times. This rearrangement joins TRBV28 to TRBJ1-2; 9 bases match TRBD1. J lost 6 bases, V lost 2 bases, and 1 base had no gene match. The germline gives CDR1 MDHEN, CDR2 SYDVKM. The CDR3 covers 13 residues. CDR3 sequence reads: CASSLTGGNGYTF. CDR3 DNA sequence: TGTGCCAGCAGTTTAACAGGGGGCAATGGCTACACCTTC.

V usage is TRBV7-2 and J usage is TRBJ2-7, with 7 bases fitting TRBD2. This CDR3 comprises 14 residues. The junction had 5 bases not matched to a gene; V was cut back by 4 bases and J by 2 bases. Germline V CDR1 and CDR2: SGHTA, FQGNSA. As DNA, the CDR3 is TGTGCCAGCAGCTCCTCGGGGGGAGCCTACGAGCAGTACTTC. Translating gives CASSSSGGAYEQYF.

The chain combines TRBV4-3 with TRBJ1-1; D gene ambiguous. CDR3 length: 15 residues. V was shortened by 0 bases and J by 0 bases, with 8 bases between the two germline ends. CDR1 LGHNA and CDR2 YSLEER come from the germline V gene. CDR3 amino acids: CASSQEGGLNTEAFF. The DNA of the CDR3 is TGCGCCAGCAGCCAAGAGGGCGGGTTGAACACTGAAGCTTTCTTT.

J is TRBJ2-3 and V is TRBV28; D is perhaps TRBD2 (5 bases). The CDR3 is 15 amino acids. Per germline, CDR1 MDHEN and CDR2 SYDVKM. Trimming stripped 2 bases from V and 1 base from J, with 10 bases between. The DNA for the CDR3 is TGTGCCAGCAGTTTACCCACTAGGGGCACAGATACGCAGTATTTT. Protein product: CASSLPTRGTDTQYF.

This clone came up a few times. The rearrangement joins TRBV7-8 to TRBJ2-7; a possible D gene is TRBD1 (5 bases). V gave up 6 bases and J gave up 5 bases, with 14 bases separating them. Germline lookup yields CDR1 SGHVS and CDR2 FQNEAQ. The CDR3 sequence is 13 residues long. The CDR3 loop is CASSVDLRDEQYF. CDR3 sequence (DNA): TGTGCCAGCAGTGTCGATCTCAGGGACGAGCAGTACTTC.

This clone was seen just once. The chain uses TRBV29-1 and TRBJ2-2; no firm D call. CDR1 and CDR2 (germline): SQVTM, ANQGSEA. This CDR3 has 15 residues. The V end was cut by 0 bases, the J end by 7 bases, with 15 bases between. CDR3 region: CSVEDELAVSGELFF. Here the CDR3 DNA reads TGCAGCGTTGAAGATGAGTTGGCGGTGAGCGGGGAGCTGTTTTTT.

This clone was observed once. The gene calls are TRBV6-5 and TRBJ1-6, with 9 positions matching TRBD1. The CDR3 has 15 residues. With 6 bases clipped from V and 5 bases from J, the junction kept 5 bases outside the gene matches. Germline V gene sequence: CDR1 MNHEY, CDR2 SVGAGI. For the CDR3, the DNA is TGTGCCAGCAGGCAAGGGACAGGGAATAATTCACCCCTCCACTTT. It specifies CASRQGTGNNSPLHF.

The rearrangement uses TRBV10-3 and TRBJ1-3; D gene ambiguous. Deletions cut 2 bases from V and 4 bases from J, with 12 bases between. This CDR3 is built from 15 residues. Germline V lookup: CDR1 ENHRY, CDR2 SYGVKD. Written as DNA, the CDR3 is TGTGCCATCAGTGAGCAGGTCGGGTCCGGAAACACCATATATTTT. It codes for CAISEQVGSGNTIYF.

The chain uses TRBV11-3 and TRBJ2-2; the D is unclear. CDR1 SGHNT and CDR2 YENEEA come from the germline V gene. Deletions cut 2 bases from V and 0 bases from J, with 1 base between. CDR3 length: 13 amino acids. CDR3 in DNA: TGTGCCAGCAGCTTATCGAACACCGGGGAGCTGTTTTTT. This gives the protein CASSLSNTGELFF.

V usage is TRBV3-1 (or the pseudogene TRBV3-2) and J usage is TRBJ1-5; D remains unclear. Germline lookup yields CDR1 LGHDT and CDR2 YNNKEL (reference sequence). Trimming removed 0 bases at V and 1 base at J, with 4 bases between. This CDR3 is 14 amino acids long. CDR3 nucleotide sequence: TGTGCCAGCAGCCAAGACCCCAGCAATCAGCCCCAGCATTTT. Translation gives CASSQDPSNQPQHF.

This clone was seen a handful of times. The chain employs TRBV6-5 and TRBJ2-4; TRBD1 is a possible D gene (5 bases). V shed 6 bases and J shed 8 bases, with 17 bases lying between them. CDR3 size: 14 residues. The germline V gene encodes CDR1 MNHEY and CDR2 SVGAGI. CDR3 DNA: TGTGCCAGCAGCAAAACGCCGAAGGGGCACATTCAGTACTTC. It encodes CASSKTPKGHIQYF.

V is TRBV4-1 and J is TRBJ1-4; no clear D. Deletions cut 1 base from V and 3 bases from J, with 18 bases between. This CDR3 region has 18 residues. CDR1 and CDR2 (germline): MGHRA, YSYEKL. The CDR3 region has the DNA TGCGCCAGCAGCCAAGTGACTGTTACGCGGCGGGCTAATGAAAAACTGTTTTTT. This encodes CASSQVTVTRRANEKLFF.

The V gene is TRBV5-4, the J gene TRBJ2-1; possibly TRBD1 for D (5 bases). Germline loops: CDR1 SGHNT, CDR2 YYREEE (reference sequence). This CDR3 has 15 residues. V lost 4 bases to trimming and J lost 0 bases, with 11 bases between them. For the CDR3, the DNA is TGTGCCAGCAGCATCGACAGCACCTCCTACAATGAGCAGTTCTTC. It yields the protein CASSIDSTSYNEQFF.

The chain joins TRBV2 to TRBJ2-3; 7 nucleotides agree with TRBD2. CDR1 and CDR2 (germline): SNHLY, FYNNEI. This CDR3 spans 14 amino acids. The V and J ends lost 7 bases and 6 bases, in that order; junction bases with no gene match: 10. The DNA for the CDR3 is TGTGCCAGCATGGAGCGGGAATTGGCCGATACGCAGTATTTT. Protein product: CASMERELADTQYF.